This T cell receptor (beta chain) was recovered during a study of shared clonotypes between healthy human individuals. Generated by immunoSEQ multiplex PCR, the TCRdb table keeps only in-frame clones and is missing some. This sample has about 2,500,000 clones; about 92% occur once, and the top ten carry 0.14%. Splitting of CD4+ cells produced CD45RA+ naive and CD45RA-negative memory subsets. CDR3 length equals 17 residues. Germline CDR1 and CDR2: LNHDA and SQIVND (reference sequence). Trimming cost V 10 bases and J 3 bases; bases outside gene matches: 13. Sequenced sample: naive CD4+ T cells sorted from blood. The subset here: CD45RA+ positively selected. The rearrangement uses TRBV19 and TRBJ2-1, with 12 bases fitting TRBD2. This receptor was obtained from a man in his late teens or twenties in good health. Here the CDR3 DNA reads TGTGCCACCACGGCACTAGCGGGAGGCTTAGGCTACAATGAGCAGTTCTTC. It is translated as CATTALAGGLGYNEQFF. Full variable domain (rest looked up from reference TRBV19 and TRBJ2-1): DGGITQSPKYLFRKEGQNVTLSCEQNLNHDAMYWYRQDPGQGLRLIYYSQIVNDFQKGDIAEGYSVSREKKESFPLTVTSAQKNPTAFYLCATTALAGGLGYNEQFFGPGTRLTVL.